These T cell receptor beta chains were read from a single sample in a study of T cell repertoires in cytomegalovirus infection. In TCRdb, the reads were re-called with MiXCR into one record per CDR3 protein. This table has 160,000 or so distinct CDR3 sequences, about 20% appearing once. Their target antigens are unknown. The sample was CD8+ T cells from cultured PBMCs, taken from culture after CMV antigen stimulation. The receptors come from a human donor in good health (CMV status not recorded). Some clones in this sample may be carry-over from other donors' samples. The CDR3 runs from the conserved cysteine through the conserved F or W. The order of the fields is D gene, clone size, V gene, J gene, CDR3 DNA, CDR3 protein. A D gene is named only where the DNA matches it firmly. Expanded clones get a size class; other rows say once, few or many, or leave the size out.

D: .
size: .
V: TRBV7-9
J: TRBJ1-1
DNA: TGTGCCAGCAGCTTACCTTCCGGGGGGACTGAAGCTTTCTTT
CDR3: CASSLPSGGTEAFF

D: .
size: few
V: TRBV12-3/TRBV12-4
J: TRBJ2-3
DNA: TGTGCCAGCAGCGTCGCAGATACGCAGTATTTT
CDR3: CASSVADTQYF

D: TRBD1
size: .
V: TRBV4-1
J: TRBJ2-7
DNA: TGCGCCAGCAGCCAGAGCAACCCGGGACAGGGCTCCTACGAGCAGTACTTC
CDR3: CASSQSNPGQGSYEQYF

D: .
size: few
V: TRBV7-8
J: TRBJ1-5
DNA: TGTGCCAGCAGCTTAGTTATGGGAGGGAATCAGCCCCAGCATTTT
CDR3: CASSLVMGGNQPQHF

D: .
size: .
V: TRBV27
J: TRBJ2-3
DNA: TGTGCCAGCAGTCTTCGACAAGGACCCACAGATACGCAGTATTTT
CDR3: CASSLRQGPTDTQYF

D: .
size: few
V: TRBV7-2
J: TRBJ1-3
DNA: TGTGCCAGCAGCTTAGAACAGCCGTCTGGAAACACCATATATTTT
CDR3: CASSLEQPSGNTIYF

D: .
size: .
V: TRBV20-1
J: TRBJ1-6
DNA: TGCAGTGCTACCCTGGGGGACGGAAATTCACCCCTCCACTTT
CDR3: CSATLGDGNSPLHF

D: .
size: .
V: TRBV11-1
J: TRBJ1-1
DNA: TGTGCCAGCAGACGACAGTTTGAAGCTTTCTTT
CDR3: CASRRQFEAFF

D: .
size: few
V: TRBV15
J: TRBJ2-1
DNA: TGTGCCACCAGCAGAGAGGCTGGTGGTGAGCAGTTCTTC
CDR3: CATSREAGGEQFF

D: .
size: .
V: TRBV6-1
J: TRBJ2-3
DNA: TGTGCCAGCAGTGGATACCGGGACTTGGGTTCCACAGATACGCAGTATTTT
CDR3: CASSGYRDLGSTDTQYF

D: TRBD1
size: few
V: TRBV10-3
J: TRBJ2-1
DNA: TGTGCCATCAGTGAGTCCCCGGGACAGGGGCGGAATGAGCAGTTCTTC
CDR3: CAISESPGQGRNEQFF

D: .
size: .
V: TRBV11-2
J: TRBJ1-3
DNA: TGTGCCAGCAGCTCTAACCGAATAACAGGGCCCTCTGGAAACACCATATATTTT
CDR3: CASSSNRITGPSGNTIYF

D: TRBD1
size: .
V: TRBV27
J: TRBJ2-3
DNA: TGTGCCAGCAGTTTACTAGGACAGGGGAAGGATACGCAGTATTTT
CDR3: CASSLLGQGKDTQYF